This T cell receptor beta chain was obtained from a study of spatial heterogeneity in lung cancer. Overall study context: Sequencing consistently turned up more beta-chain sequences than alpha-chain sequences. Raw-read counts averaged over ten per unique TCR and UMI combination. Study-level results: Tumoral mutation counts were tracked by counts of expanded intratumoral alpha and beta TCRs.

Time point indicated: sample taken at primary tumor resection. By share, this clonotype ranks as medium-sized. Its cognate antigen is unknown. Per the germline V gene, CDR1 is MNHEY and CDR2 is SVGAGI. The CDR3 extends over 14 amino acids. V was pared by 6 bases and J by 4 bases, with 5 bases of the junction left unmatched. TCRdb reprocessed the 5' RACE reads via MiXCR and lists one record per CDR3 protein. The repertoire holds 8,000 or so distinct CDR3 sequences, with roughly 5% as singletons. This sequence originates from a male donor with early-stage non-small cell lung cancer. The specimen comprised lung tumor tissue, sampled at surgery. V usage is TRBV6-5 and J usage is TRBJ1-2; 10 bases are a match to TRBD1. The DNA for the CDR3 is TGTGCCAGCAGACCGGGACAGGGGCGCTATGGCTACACCTTC. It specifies CASRPGQGRYGYTF.